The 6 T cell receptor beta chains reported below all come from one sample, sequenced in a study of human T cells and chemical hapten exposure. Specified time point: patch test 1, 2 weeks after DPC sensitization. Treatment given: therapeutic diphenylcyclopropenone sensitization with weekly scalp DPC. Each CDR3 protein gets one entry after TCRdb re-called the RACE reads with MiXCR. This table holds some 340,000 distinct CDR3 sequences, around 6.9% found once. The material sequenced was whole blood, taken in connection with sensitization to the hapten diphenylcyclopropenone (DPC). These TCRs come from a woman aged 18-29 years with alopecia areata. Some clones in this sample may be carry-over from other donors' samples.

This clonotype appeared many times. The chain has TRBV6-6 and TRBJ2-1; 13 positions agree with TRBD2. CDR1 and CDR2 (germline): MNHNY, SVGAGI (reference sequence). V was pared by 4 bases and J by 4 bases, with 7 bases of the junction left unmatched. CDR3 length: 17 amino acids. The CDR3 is CASSSFRLAGGYNEQFF. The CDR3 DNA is TGTGCCAGCAGTTCCTTTCGACTAGCGGGGGGTTACAATGAGCAGTTCTTC.

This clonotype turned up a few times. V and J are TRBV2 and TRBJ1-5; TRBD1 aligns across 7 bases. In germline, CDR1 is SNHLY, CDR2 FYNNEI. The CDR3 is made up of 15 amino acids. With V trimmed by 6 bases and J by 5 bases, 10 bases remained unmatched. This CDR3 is CASSEGQWGYQPQHF. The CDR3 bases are TGTGCCAGCAGCGAGGGACAGTGGGGCTATCAGCCCCAGCATTTT.

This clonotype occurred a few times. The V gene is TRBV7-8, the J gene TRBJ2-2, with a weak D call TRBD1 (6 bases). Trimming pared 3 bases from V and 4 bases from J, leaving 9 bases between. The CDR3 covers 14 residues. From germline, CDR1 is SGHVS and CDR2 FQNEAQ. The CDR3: CASSFNRATGELFF. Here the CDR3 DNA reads TGTGCCAGCAGCTTTAACAGGGCCACCGGGGAGCTGTTTTTT.

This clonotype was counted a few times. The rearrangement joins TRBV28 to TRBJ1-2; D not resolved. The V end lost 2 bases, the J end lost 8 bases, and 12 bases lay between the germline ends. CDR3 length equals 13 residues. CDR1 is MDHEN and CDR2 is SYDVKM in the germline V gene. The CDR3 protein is CASSLVGTDGYTF. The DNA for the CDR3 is TGTGCCAGCAGTTTAGTGGGAACGGACGGCTACACCTTC.

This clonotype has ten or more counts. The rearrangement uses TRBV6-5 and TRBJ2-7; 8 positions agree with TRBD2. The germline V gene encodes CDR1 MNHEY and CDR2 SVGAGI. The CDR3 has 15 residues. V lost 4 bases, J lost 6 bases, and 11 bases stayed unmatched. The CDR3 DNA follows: TGTGCCAGCAGTTCCCCGGGACTAGGTCTATTCGAGCAGTACTTC. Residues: CASSSPGLGLFEQYF.

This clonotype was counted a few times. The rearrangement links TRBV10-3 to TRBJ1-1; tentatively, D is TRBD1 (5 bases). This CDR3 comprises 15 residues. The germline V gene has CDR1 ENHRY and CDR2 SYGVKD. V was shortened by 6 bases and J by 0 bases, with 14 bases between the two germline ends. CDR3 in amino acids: CAIRGDLTLNTEAFF. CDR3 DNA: TGTGCCATCAGGGGGGACCTAACTTTGAACACTGAAGCTTTCTTT.